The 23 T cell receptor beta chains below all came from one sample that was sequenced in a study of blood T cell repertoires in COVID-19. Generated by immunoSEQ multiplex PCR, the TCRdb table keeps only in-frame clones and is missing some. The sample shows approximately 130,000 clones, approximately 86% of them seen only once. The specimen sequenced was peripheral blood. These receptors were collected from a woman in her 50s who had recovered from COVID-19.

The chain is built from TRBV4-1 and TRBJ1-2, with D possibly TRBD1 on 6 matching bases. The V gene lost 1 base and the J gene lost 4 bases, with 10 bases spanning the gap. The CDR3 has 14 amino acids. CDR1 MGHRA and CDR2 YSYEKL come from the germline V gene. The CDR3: CASSQGAGAYGYTF. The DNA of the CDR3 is TGCGCCAGCAGCCAAGGGGCGGGGGCCTATGGCTACACCTTC.

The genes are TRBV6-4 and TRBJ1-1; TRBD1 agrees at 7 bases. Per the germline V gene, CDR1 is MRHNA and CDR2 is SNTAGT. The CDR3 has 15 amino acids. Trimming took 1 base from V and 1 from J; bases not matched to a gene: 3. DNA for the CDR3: TGTGCCAGCAGTGACTGGGGACAGAAGAACACTGAAGCTTTCTTT. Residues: CASSDWGQKNTEAFF.

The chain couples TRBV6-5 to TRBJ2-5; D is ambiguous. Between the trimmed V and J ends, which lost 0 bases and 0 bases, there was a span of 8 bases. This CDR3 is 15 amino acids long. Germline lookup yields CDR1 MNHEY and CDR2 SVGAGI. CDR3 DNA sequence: TGTGCCAGCAGTTACTCGGCGGTACACCAAGAGACCCAGTACTTC. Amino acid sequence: CASSYSAVHQETQYF.

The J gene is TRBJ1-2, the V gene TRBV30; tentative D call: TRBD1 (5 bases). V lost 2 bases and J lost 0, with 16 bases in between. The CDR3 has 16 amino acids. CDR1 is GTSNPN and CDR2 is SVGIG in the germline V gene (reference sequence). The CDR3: CAWSRSGGTANYGYTF. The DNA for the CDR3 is TGTGCCTGGAGTAGGTCGGGGGGAACGGCTAACTATGGCTACACCTTC.

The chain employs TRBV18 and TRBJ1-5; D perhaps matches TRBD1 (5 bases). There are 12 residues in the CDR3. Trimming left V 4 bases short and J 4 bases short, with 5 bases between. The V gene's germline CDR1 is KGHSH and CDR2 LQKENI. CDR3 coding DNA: TGTGCCAGCTCACAGGGGAATCAGCCCCAGCATTTT. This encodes CASSQGNQPQHF.

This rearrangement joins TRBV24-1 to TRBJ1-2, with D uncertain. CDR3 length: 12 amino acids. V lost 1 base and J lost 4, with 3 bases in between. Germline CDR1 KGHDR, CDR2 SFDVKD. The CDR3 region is CATSDFSYGYTF. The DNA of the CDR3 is TGTGCCACCAGTGATTTCAGCTATGGCTACACCTTC.

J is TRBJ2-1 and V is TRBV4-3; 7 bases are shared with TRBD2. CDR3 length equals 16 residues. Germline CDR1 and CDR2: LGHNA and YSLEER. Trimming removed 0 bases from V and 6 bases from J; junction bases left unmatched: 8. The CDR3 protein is CASSQDSSGIRNEQFF. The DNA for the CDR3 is TGCGCCAGCAGCCAAGACTCCAGCGGGATCCGCAATGAGCAGTTCTTC.

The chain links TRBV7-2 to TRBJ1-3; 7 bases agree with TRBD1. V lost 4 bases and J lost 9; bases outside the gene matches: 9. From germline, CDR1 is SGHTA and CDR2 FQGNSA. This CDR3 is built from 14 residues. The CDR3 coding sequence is TGTGCCAGCAGCTCGGGACAGCCAGCGGGCACCATATATTTT. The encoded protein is CASSSGQPAGTIYF.

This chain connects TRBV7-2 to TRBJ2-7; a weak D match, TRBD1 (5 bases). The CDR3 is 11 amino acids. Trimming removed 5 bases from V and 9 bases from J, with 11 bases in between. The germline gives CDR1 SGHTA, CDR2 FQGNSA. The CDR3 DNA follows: TGTGCCAGCAGCAATACCGACAGGCAGTACTTC. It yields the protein CASSNTDRQYF.

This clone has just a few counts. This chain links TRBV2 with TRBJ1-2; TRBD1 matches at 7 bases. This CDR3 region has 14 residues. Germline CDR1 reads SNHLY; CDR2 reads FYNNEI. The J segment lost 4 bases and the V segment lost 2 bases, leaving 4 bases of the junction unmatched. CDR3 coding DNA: TGTGCCAGCAGTGAATCGACAGGGCTCTATGGCTACACCTTC. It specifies CASSESTGLYGYTF.

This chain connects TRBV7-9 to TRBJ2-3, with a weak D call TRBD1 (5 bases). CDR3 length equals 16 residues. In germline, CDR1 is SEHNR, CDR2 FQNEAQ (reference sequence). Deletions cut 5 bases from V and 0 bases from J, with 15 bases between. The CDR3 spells CASSPEGATSTDTQYF. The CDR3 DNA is TGTGCCAGCAGCCCCGAAGGGGCGACTAGCACAGATACGCAGTATTTT.

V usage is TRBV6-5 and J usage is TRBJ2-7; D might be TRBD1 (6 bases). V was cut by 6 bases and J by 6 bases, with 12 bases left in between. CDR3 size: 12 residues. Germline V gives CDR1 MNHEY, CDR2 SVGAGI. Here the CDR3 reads CASRPGVGEQYF. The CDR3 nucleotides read TGTGCCAGCAGGCCAGGGGTAGGCGAGCAGTACTTC.

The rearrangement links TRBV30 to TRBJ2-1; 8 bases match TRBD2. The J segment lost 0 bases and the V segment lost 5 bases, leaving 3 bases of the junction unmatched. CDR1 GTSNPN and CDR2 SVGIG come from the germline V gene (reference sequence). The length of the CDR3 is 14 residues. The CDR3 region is CAWAGGSSYNEQFF. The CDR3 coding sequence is TGTGCCTGGGCGGGGGGAAGCTCCTACAATGAGCAGTTCTTC.

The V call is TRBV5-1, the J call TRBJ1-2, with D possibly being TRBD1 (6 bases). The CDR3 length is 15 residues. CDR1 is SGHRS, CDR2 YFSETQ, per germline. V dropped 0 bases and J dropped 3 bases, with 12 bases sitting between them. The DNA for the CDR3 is TGCGCCAGCAGCTTGGGGGCCCCAGGGGACTATGGCTACACCTTC. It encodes CASSLGAPGDYGYTF.

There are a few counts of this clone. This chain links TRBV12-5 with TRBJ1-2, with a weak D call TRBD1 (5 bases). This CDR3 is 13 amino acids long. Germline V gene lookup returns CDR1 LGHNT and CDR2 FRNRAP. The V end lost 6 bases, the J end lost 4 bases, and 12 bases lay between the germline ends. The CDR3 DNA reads TGTGCTAGTGGCCCCCAGGGCCCCTATGGCTACACCTTC. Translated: CASGPQGPYGYTF.

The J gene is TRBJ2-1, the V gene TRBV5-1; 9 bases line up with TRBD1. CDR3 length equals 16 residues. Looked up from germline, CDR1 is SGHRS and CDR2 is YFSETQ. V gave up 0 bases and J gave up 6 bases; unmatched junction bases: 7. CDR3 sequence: CASSLAGTGLTNEQFF. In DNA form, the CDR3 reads TGCGCCAGCAGCTTGGCGGGGACAGGGTTGACCAATGAGCAGTTCTTC.

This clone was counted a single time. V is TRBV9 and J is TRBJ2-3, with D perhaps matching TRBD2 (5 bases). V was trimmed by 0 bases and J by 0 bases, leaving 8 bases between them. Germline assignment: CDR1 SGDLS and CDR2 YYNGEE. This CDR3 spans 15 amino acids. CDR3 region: CASSVDGGSTDTQYF. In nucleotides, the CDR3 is TGTGCCAGCAGCGTAGACGGCGGGAGCACAGATACGCAGTATTTT.

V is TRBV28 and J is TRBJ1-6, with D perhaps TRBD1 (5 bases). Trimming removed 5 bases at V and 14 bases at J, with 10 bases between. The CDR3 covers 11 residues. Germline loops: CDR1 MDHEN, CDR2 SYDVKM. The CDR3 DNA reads TGTGCCAGCAGTCTCCAGGGTACCCTCCACTTT. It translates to CASSLQGTLHF.

The CDR3 loop reads CASSYRGGAFF. The DNA of the CDR3 is TGTGCCAGCAGTTATAGGGGGGGGGCTTTCTTT. The chain recombines TRBV12-3 or TRBV12-4 with TRBJ1-1; weak D call: TRBD1 (6 bases). V lost 4 bases, J lost 11 bases, and 11 bases lay in between. This CDR3 spans 11 amino acids.

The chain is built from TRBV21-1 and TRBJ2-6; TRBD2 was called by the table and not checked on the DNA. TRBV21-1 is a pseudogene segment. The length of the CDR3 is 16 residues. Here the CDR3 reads CASLPTRRSGANVLTF. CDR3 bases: TGTGCCAGCCTACCGACTCGGCGCTCTGGGGCCAACGTCCTGACTTTC.

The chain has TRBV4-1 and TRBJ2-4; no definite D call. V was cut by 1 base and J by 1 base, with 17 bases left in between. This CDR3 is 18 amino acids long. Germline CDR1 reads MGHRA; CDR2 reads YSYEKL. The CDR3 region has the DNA TGCGCCAGCAGCCAAGTGGGCGTGCGCACCCGGGCCAAAAACATTCAGTACTTC. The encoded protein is CASSQVGVRTRAKNIQYF.

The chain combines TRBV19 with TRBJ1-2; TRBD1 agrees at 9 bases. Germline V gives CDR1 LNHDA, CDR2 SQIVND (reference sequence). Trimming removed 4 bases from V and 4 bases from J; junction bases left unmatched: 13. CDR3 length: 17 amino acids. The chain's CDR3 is CASSTRQGGKKTYGYTF. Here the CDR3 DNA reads TGTGCCAGTAGTACTAGACAGGGGGGGAAGAAAACCTATGGCTACACCTTC.

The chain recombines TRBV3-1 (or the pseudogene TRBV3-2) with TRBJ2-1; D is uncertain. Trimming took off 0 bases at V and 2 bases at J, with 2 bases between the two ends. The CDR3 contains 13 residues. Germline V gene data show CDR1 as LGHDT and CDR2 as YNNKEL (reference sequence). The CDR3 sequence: CASSQDTYNEQFF. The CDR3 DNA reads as TGTGCCAGCAGCCAAGATACCTACAATGAGCAGTTCTTC.